The present T cell receptor (beta chain) was sequenced within a study of low-dose radiotherapy and immunotherapy resistance in tumors. Study overall: Every two weeks, cyclophosphamide 200 mg/m2 was infused one day before radiation plus immunotherapy.

Time point: before trial treatment. The donors' regimen was nivolumab, ipilimumab, aspirin, low-dose cyclophosphamide and low-dose radiotherapy. The sample holds many counts of this clonotype. Alpha and beta chains were covered, as first-strand cDNA relied on TRAV- and TRBV-specific primers. PCR amplification of the TCRs was performed with Phusion for 20 to 25 PCR cycles, and it relied on a constant-region primer together with a V-primer adapter. MiXCR, applied by TCRdb to the reads, yields one record per CDR3 protein. The data show about 82,000 distinct CDR3 sequences, approximately 17% seen once. Germline lookup yields CDR1 DFQATT and CDR2 SNEGSKA (reference sequence). The V end lost 5 bases, the J end lost 7 bases, and 15 bases lay between the germline ends. The CDR3 has 13 residues.

This clonotype was obtained from a male donor with prostate cancer. The V call is TRBV20-1, the J call TRBJ2-1; weak D call: TRBD1 (5 bases). The material was PBMCs, obtained before treatment. The CDR3 loop is CSAPGASRNEQFF. For the CDR3, the DNA is TGCAGTGCTCCTGGGGCGAGCAGGAATGAGCAGTTCTTC.